One sample yielded the 21 T cell receptor beta chains listed below, sequenced in a study of circulating tumor DNA in untreated peripheral T-cell lymphoma listed by TCRdb under 2021. The library was generated by the immunoSEQ multiplex PCR assay. As stored in TCRdb, this immuneACCESS dataset retains in-frame rearrangements with V and J assigned. A fraction of the clones does not appear; measured against another copy, unresolved V genes explain less than half of the discrepancy, and the remainder lacks a known reason. Present in this sample are roughly 8,600 clones, about 82% of which were seen just once. Of the sample, around 2% falls within the top ten clones. Sequenced input: tumor tissue. Receptor source: a human donor with peripheral T-cell lymphoma.

Concerning this clone itself: Compared with germline, one end of the junction differs, possibly owing to a read error. This chain connects TRBV6-8 to TRBJ1-1, with D possibly TRBD1 on 5 matching bases. The CDR3 spans 15 residues. Germline CDR1 is MNHGY and CDR2 is SAAAGT. CDR3 protein: CAISNAGITNTEAFF. The CDR3 nucleotides read TGTGCCATCAGTAATGCAGGGATTACAAACACTGAAGCTTTCTTT.

J is TRBJ1-1 and V is TRBV7-6; no firm D call. Germline CDR1 is SGHVS and CDR2 is FNYEAQ. Between the trimmed V and J ends, which lost 2 bases and 6 bases, there was a span of 16 bases. The CDR3 is made up of 15 amino acids. This chain's CDR3 is CASSLSAGLRAEAFF. The CDR3 region has the DNA TGTGCCAGCAGCTTATCTGCCGGGCTGAGGGCTGAAGCTTTCTTT.

This clone was seen just once. The chain combines TRBV19 with TRBJ2-6; D gene unclear. The V gene lost 1 base and the J gene lost 2 bases, with 6 bases spanning the gap. Germline V gene lookup returns CDR1 LNHDA and CDR2 SQIVND (reference sequence). The CDR3 is 15 residues long. The CDR3 DNA follows: TGTGCCAGTAGTATAGGGCCCCCTGGGGCCAACGTCCTGACTTTC. The encoded protein is CASSIGPPGANVLTF.

V usage is TRBV18 and J usage is TRBJ1-2; D ambiguous. CDR1 and CDR2 (germline): KGHSH, LQKENI. V lost 2 bases and J 4 bases, leaving 14 bases between the germline ends. This CDR3 contains 15 residues. CDR3 sequence: CASSPNSVTRYGYTF. In nucleotides, the CDR3 is TGTGCCAGCTCACCAAACTCCGTGACCCGCTATGGCTACACCTTC.

V usage is TRBV10-3 and J usage is TRBJ2-1; D might be TRBD1 (7 bases). The CDR3 runs to 14 residues. Trimming removed 10 bases from V and 6 bases from J, with 19 bases in between. Germline V gives CDR1 ENHRY, CDR2 SYGVKD. As DNA, the CDR3 is TGTGCCACGGTCTTCACTCAGGGGGGCAATGAGCAGTTCTTC. Translating it yields CATVFTQGGNEQFF.

This CDR3 reads CASSKMNTEAFF. The CDR3 DNA follows: TGTGCCAGCTCCAAGATGAACACTGAAGCTTTCTTT. V is TRBV18 and J is TRBJ1-1; D is uncertain. CDR1 is KGHSH, CDR2 LQKENI, per germline. V dropped 6 bases and J dropped 0 bases, with 5 bases sitting between them. There are 12 residues in the CDR3.

The chain employs TRBV30 and TRBJ1-3; unclear D gene. The CDR3 covers 11 residues. Germline V gene lookup returns CDR1 GTSNPN and CDR2 SVGIG (reference sequence). V lost 3 bases to trimming and J lost 10 bases, with 10 bases between them. The CDR3 loop reads CAWSARYTIYF. The CDR3 DNA reads as TGTGCCTGGAGCGCACGGTATACCATATATTTT.

The chain carries TRBV6-8 and TRBJ2-7; possibly TRBD1 for D (5 bases). Germline assignment: CDR1 MNHGY and CDR2 SAAAGT. V was cut by 10 bases and J by 7 bases, with 17 bases left in between. This CDR3 is built from 12 residues. The DNA of the CDR3 is TGTGCCATCAGACAGACAATTGGGGAGCAGTACTTC. Its translation: CAIRQTIGEQYF.

This chain joins TRBV19 and TRBJ1-5; tentatively, D is TRBD1 (5 bases). V was pared by 4 bases and J by 4 bases, with 17 bases between. Germline CDR1 LNHDA, CDR2 SQIVND (reference sequence). The length of the CDR3 is 16 residues. CDR3: CASSKGSAGMNQPQHF. CDR3 coding DNA: TGTGCCAGTAGTAAGGGTTCCGCAGGGATGAATCAGCCCCAGCATTTT.

The CDR3, as DNA: TGTGCCAGTATTAAAGGGGTTCCCTATAATTCACCCCTCCACTTT. Translation gives CASIKGVPYNSPLHF. V gene TRBV19 combines with J gene TRBJ1-6, with D maybe TRBD1 (5 bases). CDR3 length equals 15 residues. From germline, CDR1 is LNHDA and CDR2 SQIVND (reference sequence). Trimming took off 7 bases at V and 2 bases at J, with 12 bases between the two ends.

This clone appeared a single time. The V gene is TRBV18, the J gene TRBJ1-4; no clear D gene. Germline V gene lookup returns CDR1 KGHSH and CDR2 LQKENI. The CDR3 sequence is 16 residues long. V lost 4 bases and J 2 bases, leaving 14 bases between the germline ends. The CDR3 DNA follows: TGTGCCAGCTCACTCAACGCCAGGACTACTAATGAAAAACTGTTTTTT. Translation: CASSLNARTTNEKLFF.

This clone was seen just once. V usage is TRBV16 and J usage is TRBJ1-1; D is ambiguous. With 0 bases removed from V and 0 bases from J, the gap between germline ends came to 11 bases. The germline CDR1 and CDR2 sequences are KGHSY and FQNENV. The CDR3 runs 16 residues. CDR3 coding DNA: TGTGCCAGCAGCCAATCGGAACGAAAGATGAACACTGAAGCTTTCTTT. It yields the protein CASSQSERKMNTEAFF.

This clone has just one count. J is TRBJ2-1 and V is TRBV7-5; the table's D call TRBD1 went unverified against the DNA. TRBV7-5 is designated a pseudogene. The CDR3 runs to 14 residues. CDR3 nucleotides: TGTGCCAGCAGCGCAGTGGTGATGTACAATGAGCAGTTCTTC. This translates into CASSAVVMYNEQFF.

CDR3 amino acids: CASRPQGTGNTIYF. DNA for the CDR3: TGTGCCAGCAGACCCCAGGGGACGGGAAACACCATATATTTT. The chain couples TRBV6-8 to TRBJ1-3; possible D gene TRBD1, 6 bases. Trimming removed 6 bases at V and 4 bases at J, with 13 bases between. The CDR3 sequence is 14 residues long. Germline CDR1 is MNHGY and CDR2 is SAAAGT.

V gene TRBV11-3 combines with J gene TRBJ1-2, with a possible D match to TRBD1 (5 bases). V gave up 6 bases and J gave up 2 bases, with 22 bases separating them. The V gene's germline CDR1 is SGHNT and CDR2 YENEEA. The CDR3 consists of 17 residues. This chain's CDR3 is CASRTQGWAILNYGYTF. In DNA, the CDR3 is TGTGCCAGCAGGACGCAGGGATGGGCAATTCTGAACTATGGCTACACCTTC.

The chain has TRBV6-8 and TRBJ1-1; 7 bases match TRBD1. This CDR3 has 13 residues. Looked up from germline, CDR1 is MNHGY and CDR2 is SAAAGT. The J segment lost 1 base and the V segment lost 7 bases, leaving 3 bases of the junction unmatched. CDR3 DNA sequence: TGTGCCAGCATAGGACAGGAGAACACTGAAGCTTTCTTT. This sequence encodes CASIGQENTEAFF.

The rearrangement links TRBV11-3 to TRBJ2-3; D is possibly TRBD1 or TRBD2 (5 bases each). Per germline, CDR1 SGHNT and CDR2 YENEEA. Deletions cut 1 base from V and 8 bases from J, with 13 bases between. The CDR3 loop spans 14 amino acids. The CDR3, as DNA: TGTGCCAGCAGCTTAGGGGACCCCCCGGGTACGCAGTATTTT. Its protein is CASSLGDPPGTQYF.

The J gene is TRBJ1-4, the V gene TRBV6-8; D is undetermined. The CDR3 has 13 amino acids. Germline lookup yields CDR1 MNHGY and CDR2 SAAAGT. Trimming stripped 10 bases from V and 0 bases from J, with 9 bases between. The CDR3: CATMYPTNEKLFF. CDR3 bases: TGTGCCACCATGTACCCAACTAATGAAAAACTGTTTTTT.

This chain uses TRBV6-8 with TRBJ2-3; 7 bases are a match to TRBD2. The CDR3 spans 15 residues. In germline, CDR1 is MNHGY, CDR2 SAAAGT. V lost 8 bases, J lost 0 bases, and 8 bases stayed unmatched. The CDR3 region has the DNA TGTGCCAGCCACCCCGGGGGGTACAGCACAGATACGCAGTATTTT. This sequence encodes CASHPGGYSTDTQYF.

The CDR3 nucleotides are TGTGCCAGTAGTAGCCTCAACAGGGCCGACACTGAAGCTTTCTTT. It encodes CASSSLNRADTEAFF. The chain links TRBV19 to TRBJ1-1; a weak D match, TRBD1 (6 bases). Germline V lookup: CDR1 LNHDA, CDR2 SQIVND (reference sequence). Between the trimmed V and J ends, which lost 4 bases and 3 bases, there was a span of 15 bases. The CDR3 consists of 15 residues.

This clone was seen only a few times. J is TRBJ1-4 and V is TRBV18; D unresolved. Per germline, CDR1 KGHSH and CDR2 LQKENI. CDR3 length: 12 amino acids. The V end lost 5 bases, the J end lost 6 bases, and 7 bases lay between the germline ends. The CDR3 reads CASSGADEKLFF. The CDR3 DNA follows: TGTGCCAGCTCAGGCGCAGATGAAAAACTGTTTTTT.